The 6 T cell receptor beta chains listed next were all sequenced from one sample in a study of CD8 T cells in ankylosing spondylitis. One entry per CDR3 protein, called by TCRdb with MiXCR from the 5' RACE reads. The sample gives some 240,000 distinct CDR3 sequences, 8% to 9.5% of which show up once; over 6.5% is in the top ten. The sequencing sample was made of blood, either unsorted or a sorted T cell fraction (not recorded which). Receptors originate from a male donor with ankylosing spondylitis or in good health (not recorded which).

This rearrangement joins TRBV5-1 to TRBJ2-5; maybe TRBD2 (6 bases). CDR1 is SGHRS and CDR2 is YFSETQ in the germline V gene. Trimming removed 4 bases at V and 4 bases at J, with 23 bases between. The CDR3 consists of 17 residues. The CDR3 is CASSRSWRRGVGETQYF. In DNA form, the CDR3 reads TGCGCCAGCAGCCGGTCATGGCGGAGGGGAGTCGGAGAGACCCAGTACTTC.

The table lists this clonotype with a few counts. This chain joins TRBV20-1 and TRBJ2-1; 11 nucleotides line up with TRBD2. This CDR3 region has 18 residues. Germline V lookup: CDR1 DFQATT, CDR2 SNEGSKA (reference sequence). J lost 2 bases, V lost 0 bases, and 9 bases had no gene match. The CDR3 coding sequence is TGCAGTGCTAGAGATGGAGGTAGCGGGAGGGCACCCTACAATGAGCAGTTCTTC. Protein: CSARDGGSGRAPYNEQFF.

Ten or more counts support this clonotype. The gene calls are TRBV19 and TRBJ2-3; D is perhaps TRBD1 (5 bases). V was trimmed by 5 bases and J by 0 bases, leaving 6 bases between them. Germline V gene lookup returns CDR1 LNHDA and CDR2 SQIVND (reference sequence). This CDR3 spans 13 amino acids. CDR3 nucleotides: TGTGCCAGTAGTTGGGGCAGCACAGATACGCAGTATTTT. This encodes CASSWGSTDTQYF.

The genes are TRBV5-5 and TRBJ2-4; no firm D call. V was shortened by 3 bases and J by 5 bases, with 15 bases between the two germline ends. This CDR3 region has 15 residues. From germline, CDR1 is SGHKS and CDR2 YYEKEE (reference sequence). CDR3 coding DNA: TGTGCCAGCAGCTCCAACCCCCGGAAGGAAAACATTCAGTACTTC. Protein sequence: CASSSNPRKENIQYF.

Many counts were recorded for this clonotype. The V call is TRBV12-3 or TRBV12-4, the J call TRBJ1-2; tentative D call: TRBD1 (5 bases). The ends were cut back, 3 bases at V and 6 bases at J, with 8 bases in the middle. The CDR3 has 12 residues. CDR3 DNA: TGTGCCAGCAGTTTTAGGACAAATGGCTACACCTTC. This codes for CASSFRTNGYTF.

This chain joins TRBV4-2 and TRBJ2-7; 8 nucleotides line up with TRBD2. Germline CDR1 is LGHNA and CDR2 is YNFKEQ. Trimming took 0 bases from V and 0 from J; bases not matched to a gene: 4. This CDR3 has 16 amino acids. CDR3 sequence (DNA): TGTGCCAGCAGCCAAGAACTAGCGGCACGCTCCTACGAGCAGTACTTC. Translation gives CASSQELAARSYEQYF.